This T cell receptor beta chain was recorded in a study of early T cells in non-severe SARS-CoV-2 infection. The overall study: Sequencing was performed on bulk RNA from unsorted whole blood, leaving chains unpaired.

This CDR3 spans 16 amino acids. Trimming took off 3 bases at V and 5 bases at J, with 18 bases between the two ends. Germline assignment: CDR1 MGHRA and CDR2 YSYEKL. General study findings and limits: CD4 and private specificities were missed by VDJdb matching, which favored anti-spike CD8 responses.

Unique molecular identifier tags were affixed to discrete cDNA molecules. MiXCR, applied by TCRdb to the 5' RACE reads, yields one record per CDR3 protein. Of over 50,000 distinct CDR3 sequences listed, around 8% are singletons. This clonotype was counted many times. The antigen is not known. This chain joins TRBV4-1 and TRBJ2-3; D may be TRBD1 or TRBD2 (5 bases each). The receptor comes from an adult who was a healthcare worker with PCR-confirmed SARS-CoV-2 infection or an uninfected control (not recorded which). The sequenced sample was whole blood. CDR3 DNA sequence: TGCGCCAGCAGCCATTCTGCCACGGGGCGTGGAGATACGCAGTATTTT. Its translation is CASSHSATGRGDTQYF.